The T cell receptor beta chain described here comes from a study of PD-1 blockade in classical Hodgkin lymphoma. Turning to the study itself: A 3 mg/kg intravenous dose of nivolumab was received by patients every 2 weeks.

Study outcomes and limitations: CD8+ TCR diversity did not rise significantly by C4D1, unlike CD4+. Complete responders' baseline diversity resembled that of newly diagnosed patients. Factors driving the repertoire differences, possibly disease activity or prior therapy, remain undefined.

The trim removed 6 bases at V and 2 bases at J, leaving 16 bases unmatched. The CDR3 length is 19 residues. Germline V gene lookup returns CDR1 ENHRY and CDR2 SYGVKD. There was relapse after autologous stem cell transplantation in every patient, and there was variation in brentuximab vedotin exposure. This clone was picked up one time. Its antigen is unidentified. TCRdb's table, derived via immunoSEQ multiplex PCR, lists solely in-frame clones and lacks some. The table has 95,000 to 100,000 clones, roughly 89% seen once. The chain has TRBV10-3 and TRBJ2-1, with 10 bases identical to TRBD1. The receptor comes from a human donor with classical Hodgkin lymphoma. The input for sequencing was peripheral blood mononuclear cells (PBMCs), taken before the second cycle of nivolumab. The CDR3 nucleotides read TGTGCCATCAGGGCCGGGACAGGGGTCTTGTCTAGCGCCTACAATGAGCAGTTCTTC. It specifies CAIRAGTGVLSSAYNEQFF.